This T cell receptor (beta chain) is from a study of T cell responses to AZD1222 COVID-19 vaccine. Findings and caveats of the study: Nearly half of the spike-specific TCRs reportedly recognize variant regions that carry no mutations. Among those given AZD1222, only five or six were seropositive at baseline. CD4 TCRs associated with vaccination spanned spike, dominating at 160-218 and 743-854. Donors, mostly white British, included more females; clonal diversity was possibly underestimated.

In regard to this clone: The antigen is unknown.

TCRdb keeps only in-frame clones here, not all; method: immunoSEQ multiplex PCR. Counted here are approximately 160,000 clones, roughly 88% occurring once; the ten biggest clones make up about 3.4%. The source material was peripheral blood, sampled on day 0 of MenACWY control vaccination. This clonotype originated in an adult in good health.

The CDR3: CSVATGVAGNTIYF. The CDR3 nucleotides are TGCAGCGTGGCTACAGGGGTTGCTGGAAACACCATATATTTT. This chain joins TRBV29-1 and TRBJ1-3; 7 nucleotides match TRBD1. The CDR3 contains 14 residues. V was pared by 6 bases and J by 2 bases, with 7 bases of the junction left unmatched. Germline-derived CDR1 and CDR2 are SQVTM and ANQGSEA.